The clone carrying this TCR beta chain was recorded a few times. The antigen remains unidentified. Deletions cut 6 bases from V and 2 bases from J, with 10 bases between. The CDR3 spans 13 residues. Per germline, CDR1 LNHDA and CDR2 SQIVND (reference sequence). The data belong to a study of T cells in Graves' hyperthyroidism and ophthalmopathy. Study-level results: The model identified upcoming ophthalmopathy a median roughly 6.5 months ahead of onset.

The CDR3 regions of TCR beta were amplified from RNA transcripts. Using the HTBI primer set, a first-round RT-PCR was run on the TCR CDR3. MiXCR, applied by TCRdb to the multiplex PCR reads, yields one record per CDR3 protein. Of some 210,000 distinct CDR3 sequences in the sample, about 15% were seen once. V and J are TRBV19 and TRBJ1-1, with D perhaps matching TRBD1 (5 bases). Material: blood. This TCR was recovered from a man in his fifties with Graves' hyperthyroidism. Here the CDR3 reads CASRRGLNTEAFF. The CDR3 DNA follows: TGTGCCAGTAGAAGGGGACTAAACACTGAAGCTTTCTTT.